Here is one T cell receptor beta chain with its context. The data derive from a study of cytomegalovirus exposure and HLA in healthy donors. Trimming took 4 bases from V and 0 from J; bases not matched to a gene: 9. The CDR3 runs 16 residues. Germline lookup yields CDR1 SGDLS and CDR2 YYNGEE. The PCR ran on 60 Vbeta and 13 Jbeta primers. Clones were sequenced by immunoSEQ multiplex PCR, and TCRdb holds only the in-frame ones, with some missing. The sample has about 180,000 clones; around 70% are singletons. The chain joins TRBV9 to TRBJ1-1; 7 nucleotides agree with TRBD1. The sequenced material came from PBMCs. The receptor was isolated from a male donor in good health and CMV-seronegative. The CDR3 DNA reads TGTGCCAGCAGCCCTCGACAGGGCCAGATGAACACTGAAGCTTTCTTT. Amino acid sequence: CASSPRQGQMNTEAFF.